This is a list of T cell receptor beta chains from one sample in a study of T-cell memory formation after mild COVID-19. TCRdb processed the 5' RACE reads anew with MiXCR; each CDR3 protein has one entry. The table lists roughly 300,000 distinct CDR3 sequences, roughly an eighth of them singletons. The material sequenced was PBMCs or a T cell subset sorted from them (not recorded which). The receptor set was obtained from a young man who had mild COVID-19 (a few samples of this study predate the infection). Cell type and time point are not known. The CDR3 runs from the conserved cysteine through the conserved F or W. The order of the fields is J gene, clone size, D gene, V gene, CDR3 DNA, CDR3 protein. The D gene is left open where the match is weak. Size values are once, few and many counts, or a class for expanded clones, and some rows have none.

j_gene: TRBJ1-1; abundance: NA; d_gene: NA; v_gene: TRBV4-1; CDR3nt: TGCGCCAGCAGCCAAGGGGGTTTTGGCACTGAAGCTTTCTTT; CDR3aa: CASSQGGFGTEAFF
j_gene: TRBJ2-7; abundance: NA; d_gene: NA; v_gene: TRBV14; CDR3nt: TGTGCCAGCAGCCAAGCAGGGGCCCTCTACGAGCAGTACTTC; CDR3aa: CASSQAGALYEQYF
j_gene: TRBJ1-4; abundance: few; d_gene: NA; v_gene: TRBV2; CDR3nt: TGTGCCAGCAGTGAAAACACCGCCCTAAAACTGTTTTTT; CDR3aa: CASSENTALKLFF
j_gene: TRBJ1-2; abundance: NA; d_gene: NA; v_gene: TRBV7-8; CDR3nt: TGTGCCAGCAGCCTTCGGGAGACGAACTATGGCTACACCTTC; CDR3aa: CASSLRETNYGYTF
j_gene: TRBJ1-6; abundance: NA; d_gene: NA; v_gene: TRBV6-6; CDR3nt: TGTGCCAGCAGTTACACAGGGTATAATTCACCCCTCCACTTT; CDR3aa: CASSYTGYNSPLHF
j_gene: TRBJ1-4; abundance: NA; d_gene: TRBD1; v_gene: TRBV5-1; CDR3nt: TGCGCCAGCAGGGTGGGACAGGCCATAAATGAAAAACTGTTTTTT; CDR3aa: CASRVGQAINEKLFF
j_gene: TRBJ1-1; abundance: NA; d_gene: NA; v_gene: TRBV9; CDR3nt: TGTGCCAGCAGCGTGGGGCCAGGGGCTGAAGCTTTCTTT; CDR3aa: CASSVGPGAEAFF
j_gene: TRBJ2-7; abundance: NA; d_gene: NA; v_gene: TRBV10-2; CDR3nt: TGCGCCAGCAGTGAGTTGGGAAGTGCCTACGAGCAGTACTTC; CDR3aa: CASSELGSAYEQYF
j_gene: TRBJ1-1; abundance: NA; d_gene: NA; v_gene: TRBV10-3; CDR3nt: TGTGCCATCAGTGAGAATTATCGGGGCACTGAAGCTTTCTTT; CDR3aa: CAISENYRGTEAFF
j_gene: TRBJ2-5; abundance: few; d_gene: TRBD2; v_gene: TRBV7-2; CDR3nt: TGTGCCAGCAGCCGTACGCGGACTAGCTCGGAGACCCAGTACTTC; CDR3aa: CASSRTRTSSETQYF
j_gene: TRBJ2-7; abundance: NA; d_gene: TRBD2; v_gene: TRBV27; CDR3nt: TGTGCCAGCAGTTCGGGGAGGGGAAACGAGCAGTACTTC; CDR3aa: CASSSGRGNEQYF
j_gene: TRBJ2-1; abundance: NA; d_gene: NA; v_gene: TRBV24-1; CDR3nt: TGTGCCACCAGTGATCCAACGGGTCCCCGGGGAGCCGATGAGCAGTTCTTC; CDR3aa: CATSDPTGPRGADEQFF
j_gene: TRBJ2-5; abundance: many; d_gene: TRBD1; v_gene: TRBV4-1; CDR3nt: TGCGCCAGCAGCCAACAGGGGGCCGTAAGAGAGACCCAGTACTTC; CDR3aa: CASSQQGAVRETQYF
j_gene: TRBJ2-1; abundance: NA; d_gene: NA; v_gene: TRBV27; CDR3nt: TGTGCCAGCAGCCGGGGCGGAATTGGCGACAATGAGCAGTTCTTC; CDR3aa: CASSRGGIGDNEQFF
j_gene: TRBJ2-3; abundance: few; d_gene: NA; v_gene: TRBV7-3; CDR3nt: TGTGCCAGCAGCTCCAGAGGACCCAATGTCACAGATACGCAGTATTTT; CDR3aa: CASSSRGPNVTDTQYF
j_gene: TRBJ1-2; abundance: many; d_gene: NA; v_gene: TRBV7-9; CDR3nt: TGTGCCAGCAGCCGCGCGGCGGGAGGCTACACCTTC; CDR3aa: CASSRAAGGYTF
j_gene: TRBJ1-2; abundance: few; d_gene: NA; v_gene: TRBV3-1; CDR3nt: TGTGCCAGCAGCCTTCGGGGATCAGTCTATGGCTACACCTTC; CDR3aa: CASSLRGSVYGYTF
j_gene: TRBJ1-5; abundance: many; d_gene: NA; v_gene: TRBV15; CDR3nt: TGTGCCACCAGCAGAGACCAAAACAGTGCCCATAGCAATCAGCCCCAGCATTTT; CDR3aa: CATSRDQNSAHSNQPQHF
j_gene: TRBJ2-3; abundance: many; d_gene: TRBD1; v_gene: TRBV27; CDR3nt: TGTGCCAGCAGTCGCCGACAGGGGCTTTCAGATACGCAGTATTTT; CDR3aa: CASSRRQGLSDTQYF
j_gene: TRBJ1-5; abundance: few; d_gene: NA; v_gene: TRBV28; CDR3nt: TGTGCCAGCAGTTGGCGGACGGGGCAGCCCCAGCATTTT; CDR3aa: CASSWRTGQPQHF
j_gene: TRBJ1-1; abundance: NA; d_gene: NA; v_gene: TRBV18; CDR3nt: TGTGCCAGCTCACCCGAACACGATACAGGGCGAGCTTTCTTT; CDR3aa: CASSPEHDTGRAFF
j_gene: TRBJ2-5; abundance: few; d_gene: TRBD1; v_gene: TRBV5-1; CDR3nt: TGCGCCAGCAGCCCGGGACAGGGTCACGAGACCCAGTACTTC; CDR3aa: CASSPGQGHETQYF
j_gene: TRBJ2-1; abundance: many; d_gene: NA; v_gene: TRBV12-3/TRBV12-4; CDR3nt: TGTGCCAGCAGTAACAACTTTAATCACAATGAGCAGTTCTTC; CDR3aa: CASSNNFNHNEQFF
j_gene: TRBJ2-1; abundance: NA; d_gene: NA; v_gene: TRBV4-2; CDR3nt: TGTGCCAGCAGCCAAGATCCCCGGGGGGCAGGCTACAATGAGCAGTTCTTC; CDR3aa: CASSQDPRGAGYNEQFF
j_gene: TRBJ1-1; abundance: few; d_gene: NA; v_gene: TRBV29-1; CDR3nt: TGCAGCGCGGGGAGGGAGAACACTGAAGCTTTCTTT; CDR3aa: CSAGRENTEAFF
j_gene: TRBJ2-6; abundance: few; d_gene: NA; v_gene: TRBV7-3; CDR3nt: TGTGCCAGCAGCTTAGTAGGGGTTGGCCAGGGATACTCTGGGGCCAACGTCCTGACTTTC; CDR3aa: CASSLVGVGQGYSGANVLTF
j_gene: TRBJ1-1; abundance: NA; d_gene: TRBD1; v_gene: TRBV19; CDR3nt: TGTGCCAGTAGTATAGCCCGACAGGGGAACACTGAAGCTTTCTTT; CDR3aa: CASSIARQGNTEAFF
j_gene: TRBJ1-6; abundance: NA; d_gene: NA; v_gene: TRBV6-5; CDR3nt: TGTGCCAGCAGTCGACAGCATGGGGCTTCACCCCTCCACTTT; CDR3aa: CASSRQHGASPLHF
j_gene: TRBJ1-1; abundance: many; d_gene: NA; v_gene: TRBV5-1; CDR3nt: TGCGCCAGCAGCTTGGAACCGACGAACACTGAAGCTTTCTTT; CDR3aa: CASSLEPTNTEAFF
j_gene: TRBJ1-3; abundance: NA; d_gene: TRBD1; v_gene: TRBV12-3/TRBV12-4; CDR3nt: TGTGCCAGCAGATCCGGGACAGGGGGAAATGGAAACACCATATATTTT; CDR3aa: CASRSGTGGNGNTIYF
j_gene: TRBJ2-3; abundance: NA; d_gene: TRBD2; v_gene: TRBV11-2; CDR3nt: TGTGCCAGCAGCTCTCTGACTAGCCCGAGGGCAGATACGCAGTATTTT; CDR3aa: CASSSLTSPRADTQYF
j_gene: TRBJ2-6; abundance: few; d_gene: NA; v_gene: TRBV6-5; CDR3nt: TGTGCCTGTCGACAGTTACACTCTGGGGCCAACGTCCTGACTTTC; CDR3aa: CACRQLHSGANVLTF
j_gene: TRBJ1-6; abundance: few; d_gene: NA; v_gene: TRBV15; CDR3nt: TGTGCCACCAGCAGGACAGTTCACAGATCCTATAATTCACCCCTCCACTTT; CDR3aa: CATSRTVHRSYNSPLHF
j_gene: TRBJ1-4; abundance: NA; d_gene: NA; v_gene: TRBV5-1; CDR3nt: TGCGCCAGCAGCTTGGGGGCCGGATCAACAACTAATGAAAAACTGTTTTTT; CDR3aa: CASSLGAGSTTNEKLFF
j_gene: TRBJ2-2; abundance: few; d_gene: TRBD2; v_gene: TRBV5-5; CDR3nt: TGTGCCAGCAGTTTAGGTGCGGGGGAAAACACCGGGGAGCTGTTTTTT; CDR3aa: CASSLGAGENTGELFF
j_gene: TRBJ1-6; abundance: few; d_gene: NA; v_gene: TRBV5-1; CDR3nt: TGCGCCAGCAGCTTGGTCCTCGGGCCGGGCGATTCACCCCTCCACTTT; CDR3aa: CASSLVLGPGDSPLHF
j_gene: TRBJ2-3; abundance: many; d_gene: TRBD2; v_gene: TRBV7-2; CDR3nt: TGTGCCAGCAGCTTATCGTTCGGGGGGGGCCGTGCAGATACGCAGTATTTT; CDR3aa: CASSLSFGGGRADTQYF
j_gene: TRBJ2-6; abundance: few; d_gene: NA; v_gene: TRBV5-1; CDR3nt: TGCGCCAGCAGCTTCGGACTGGGGCTGGCCAACGTCCTGACTTTC; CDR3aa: CASSFGLGLANVLTF
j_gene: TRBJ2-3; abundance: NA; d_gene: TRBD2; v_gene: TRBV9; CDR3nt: TGTGCCAGCAGCGTAGAAGGGACTAGCGGGGGCACAGATACGCAGTATTTT; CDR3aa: CASSVEGTSGGTDTQYF
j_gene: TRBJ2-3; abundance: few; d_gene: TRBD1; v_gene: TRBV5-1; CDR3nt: TGCGCCAGCAGCCACAGGGACAGTTACACAGATACGCAGTATTTT; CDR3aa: CASSHRDSYTDTQYF
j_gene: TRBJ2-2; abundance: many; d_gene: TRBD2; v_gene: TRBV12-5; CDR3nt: TGTGCTAGTGTTCGGGGGGTGAACACCGGGGAGCTGTTTTTT; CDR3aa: CASVRGVNTGELFF
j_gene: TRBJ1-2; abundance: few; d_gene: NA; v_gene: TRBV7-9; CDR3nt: TGTGCCAGCAGCCCGGGGAGCACCCCACCAGGCTATGGCTACACCTTC; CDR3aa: CASSPGSTPPGYGYTF
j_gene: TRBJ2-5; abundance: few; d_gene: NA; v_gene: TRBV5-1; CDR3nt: TGCGCCAGCAGCTTGGTTCCAACAGGGCAAGAGACCCAGTACTTC; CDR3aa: CASSLVPTGQETQYF
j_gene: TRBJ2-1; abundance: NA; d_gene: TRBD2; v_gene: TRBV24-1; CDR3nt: TGTGCCACCAGTGTCGGGGGGGGGGTAAATGAGCAGTTCTTC; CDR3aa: CATSVGGGVNEQFF
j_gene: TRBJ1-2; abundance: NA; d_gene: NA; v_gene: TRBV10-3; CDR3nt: TGTGCCATCACCTCAGACGTCCTTCGTACCTATGGCTACACCTTC; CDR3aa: CAITSDVLRTYGYTF
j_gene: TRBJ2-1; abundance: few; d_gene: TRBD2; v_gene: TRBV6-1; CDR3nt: TGTGCCAGCAGTGAAGAGAGCGGACTAGCGGATGAGCAGTTCTTC; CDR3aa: CASSEESGLADEQFF